One and the same sample provided the 32 T cell receptor beta chains below, sequenced in a study of response to subunit inactivated influenza vaccine. One entry per CDR3 protein results from TCRdb running MiXCR on the RT-PCR reads. Seen here are 650,000 to 800,000 distinct CDR3 sequences, approximately 15% observed once, and the top ten hold 5.5% to 8%. The sample in question was PBMCs from blood, obtained 14 to 15 days before vaccination. These receptors came from a man aged 45-65 years who received an inactivated influenza vaccine.

Ten or more counts support this clonotype. J is TRBJ1-4 and V is TRBV12-3 or TRBV12-4; 9 positions match TRBD1. The ends lost 4 bases at V and 5 bases at J; junction bases unmatched: 5. The CDR3 spans 15 residues. The DNA for the CDR3 is TGTGCCAGCAGTTGGGGACAGGGAAGAAATGAAAAACTGTTTTTT. This encodes CASSWGQGRNEKLFF.

This clonotype has a handful of counts. The chain combines TRBV15 with TRBJ2-7; tentative D call: TRBD2 (5 bases). Trimming shortened V by 5 bases and J by 1 base, and 15 bases separated the two germline ends. The CDR3 runs 15 residues. Germline CDR1 is LNHNV and CDR2 is YYDKDF (reference sequence). The CDR3 loop is CATSWPGGGSYEQYF. The CDR3 DNA follows: TGTGCCACCAGCTGGCCGGGTGGAGGATCCTACGAGCAGTACTTC. Looking up the rest from reference TRBV15 and TRBJ2-7 gives the full variable domain: DAMVIQNPRYQVTQFGKPVTLSCSQTLNHNVMYWYQQKSSQAPKLLFHYYDKDFNNEADTPDNFQSRRPNTSFCFLDIRSPGLGDTAMYLCATSWPGGGSYEQYFGPGTRLTVT.

This clonotype was seen more than once but under ten times. The chain employs TRBV7-2 and TRBJ2-7; 8 bases agree with TRBD2. V shed 5 bases, J shed 0 bases, and the junction held 6 bases outside the gene matches. Germline CDR1 is SGHTA and CDR2 is FQGNSA. This CDR3 region has 15 residues. The CDR3 DNA reads as TGTGCCAGCAGCATAAGCGGGAGCAGCTCCTACGAGCAGTACTTC. It translates to CASSISGSSSYEQYF.

Written as DNA, the CDR3 is TGCGCCAGCAGCCAAGATCAGAGAAGCGAGCAGTACTTC. Residues: CASSQDQRSEQYF. The chain combines TRBV4-3 with TRBJ2-7, with no clear D. Trimming left V 0 bases short and J 6 bases short, with 9 bases between. The CDR3 contains 13 residues. Germline V gives CDR1 LGHNA, CDR2 YSLEER.

This clonotype was seen ten or more times. The rearrangement links TRBV12-3 or TRBV12-4 to TRBJ2-7, with 8 bases lining up with TRBD2. V was pared by 4 bases and J by 4 bases, with 6 bases of the junction left unmatched. This CDR3 has 14 residues. CDR3 in DNA: TGTGCCAGCAGTTCGCTGGCGGGAGGATACGAGCAGTACTTC. As protein: CASSSLAGGYEQYF.

The chain uses TRBV7-9 and TRBJ2-1; no reliable D call. Germline CDR1 and CDR2: SEHNR and FQNEAQ (reference sequence). V was pared by 0 bases and J by 4 bases, with 10 bases between. CDR3 length equals 15 residues. The DNA for the CDR3 is TGTGCCAGCAGCTTAGCGCGGCAGAGTTACAATGAGCAGTTCTTC. Its translation: CASSLARQSYNEQFF. Full variable domain (rest looked up from reference TRBV7-9 and TRBJ2-1): DTGVSQNPRHKITKRGQNVTFRCDPISEHNRLYWYRQTLGQGPEFLTYFQNEAQLEKSRLLSDRFSAERPKGSFSTLEIQRTEQGDSAMYLCASSLARQSYNEQFFGPGTRLTVL.

This clonotype has ten or more counts. The chain uses TRBV27 and TRBJ2-2; D is possibly TRBD1 (7 bases). CDR3 length: 15 residues. V gave up 2 bases and J gave up 7 bases, with 14 bases separating them. Germline CDR1 reads MNHEY; CDR2 reads SMNVEV (reference sequence). In nucleotides, the CDR3 is TGTGCCAGCAGTTTACAGGGGGGCCGTGACGGGGAGCTGTTTTTT. Amino acid sequence: CASSLQGGRDGELFF.

This clonotype turned up a few times. The gene calls are TRBV3-1 and TRBJ2-2, with a tentative D call TRBD1 (6 bases). The germline CDR1 and CDR2 sequences are LGHDT and YNNKEL (reference sequence). This CDR3 has 15 amino acids. V was pared by 5 bases and J by 2 bases, with 12 bases between. The CDR3: CASSLGTINTGELFF. The CDR3 DNA is TGTGCCAGCAGCTTAGGGACAATTAACACCGGGGAGCTGTTTTTT.

The rearrangement joins TRBV11-2 to TRBJ2-7; D not resolved. V was shortened by 2 bases and J by 3 bases, with 20 bases between the two germline ends. The CDR3 is made up of 17 amino acids. Germline CDR1 and CDR2: SGHAT and FQNNGV. The CDR3 is CASSLSSNRNHIYEQYF. The CDR3 DNA is TGTGCCAGCAGCTTATCTAGTAACCGTAATCATATCTACGAGCAGTACTTC. Using reference TRBV11-2 and TRBJ2-7 for the parts outside the CDR3, the full variable domain is EAGVAQSPRYKIIEKRQSVAFWCNPISGHATLYWYQQILGQGPKLLIQFQNNGVVDDSQLPKDRFSAERLKGVDSTLKIQPAKLEDSAVYLCASSLSSNRNHIYEQYFGPGTRLTVT.

This clonotype came up a few times. The chain employs TRBV7-8 and TRBJ2-7; no definite D call. The CDR3 covers 18 residues. Between the trimmed V and J ends, which lost 5 bases and 3 bases, there was a span of 26 bases. Germline assignment: CDR1 SGHVS and CDR2 FQNEAQ. CDR3 sequence: CASSTLAGPRMKNYEQYF. CDR3 sequence (DNA): TGTGCCAGCAGCACCCTTGCAGGTCCCCGAATGAAAAACTACGAGCAGTACTTC. The entire variable domain, with the rest obtained from reference TRBV7-8 and TRBJ2-7, is as follows: GAGVSQSPRYKVAKRGQDVALRCDPISGHVSLFWYQQALGQGPEFLTYFQNEAQLDKSGLPSDRFFAERPEGSVSTLKIQRTQQEDSAVYLCASSTLAGPRMKNYEQYFGPGTRLTVT.

The chain is built from TRBV7-2 and TRBJ2-5; D is possibly TRBD2 (5 bases). This CDR3 has 15 residues. The ends were cut back, 1 base at V and 5 bases at J, with 14 bases in the middle. The germline gives CDR1 SGHTA, CDR2 FQGNSA. CDR3 amino acids: CASSLGGGSGETQYF. The CDR3 DNA reads TGTGCCAGCAGCTTAGGAGGAGGTAGTGGGGAGACCCAGTACTTC.

In this sample, this clonotype turned up a few times. The genes are TRBV24-1 and TRBJ2-3, with D maybe TRBD2 (5 bases). This CDR3 has 18 amino acids. V lost 4 bases to trimming and J lost 0 bases, with 19 bases between them. From germline, CDR1 is KGHDR and CDR2 SFDVKD. CDR3 sequence (DNA): TGTGCCACCAGTGACCCCGGGTGGGGAGTAAGTAGCACAGATACGCAGTATTTT. Its protein is CATSDPGWGVSSTDTQYF.

This chain links TRBV12-3 or TRBV12-4 with TRBJ1-5, with D unresolved. V lost 9 bases and J lost 5, with 14 bases in between. The CDR3 is made up of 13 amino acids. Here the CDR3 DNA reads TGTGCCAGTAGAAAACAGATTTATCAGCCCCAGCATTTT. It encodes CASRKQIYQPQHF.

In this sample, this clonotype turned up a few times. The rearrangement joins TRBV6-5 to TRBJ1-6; tentatively, D is TRBD1 (5 bases). Germline loops: CDR1 MNHEY, CDR2 SVGAGI. The germline V and J ends were trimmed by 0 bases and 0 bases, with 12 bases remaining between them. There are 18 residues in the CDR3. The CDR3 coding sequence is TGTGCCAGCAGTTACTCGAAAGCAGGGAGCTCCTATAATTCACCCCTCCACTTT. Translated: CASSYSKAGSSYNSPLHF.

This chain joins TRBV9 and TRBJ2-2; the D is unclear. CDR3 size: 16 residues. V gave up 0 bases and J gave up 3 bases, with 12 bases separating them. The germline gives CDR1 SGDLS, CDR2 YYNGEE. The CDR3 nucleotides are TGTGCCAGCAGCGTAGCTTCTACCGGGCACACCGGGGAGCTGTTTTTT. Protein product: CASSVASTGHTGELFF.

The chain joins TRBV7-3 to TRBJ2-2, with no clear D. The CDR3 is 15 amino acids. CDR1 is SGHTA, CDR2 FQGTGA, per germline. Trimming shortened V by 4 bases and J by 2 bases, and 11 bases separated the two germline ends. The CDR3 coding sequence is TGTGCCAGCAGCTCCTCGGGCGGAAACACCGGGGAGCTGTTTTTT. Encoded protein: CASSSSGGNTGELFF.

This clonotype occurred a few times. The CDR3: CASSLRPGTSGRNEQFF. CDR3 nucleotide sequence: TGTGCCAGCAGCCTCCGACCCGGGACTAGCGGGAGAAATGAGCAGTTCTTC. The V and J genes are TRBV7-2 and TRBJ2-1, with 14 positions matching TRBD2. The trim removed 5 bases at V and 7 bases at J, leaving 10 bases unmatched. CDR3 length equals 17 residues. The germline V gene encodes CDR1 SGHTA and CDR2 FQGNSA. Full variable domain (outside the CDR3, taken from reference TRBV7-2 and TRBJ2-1): GAGVSQSPSNKVTEKGKDVELRCDPISGHTALYWYRQSLGQGLEFLIYFQGNSAPDKSGLPSDRFSAERTGGSVSTLTIQRTQQEDSAVYLCASSLRPGTSGRNEQFFGPGTRLTVL.

This clonotype appeared a few times. V gene TRBV5-6 combines with J gene TRBJ2-1; perhaps TRBD1 as D (5 bases). CDR3 size: 12 residues. Germline CDR1 SGHDT, CDR2 YYEEEE. Trimming cost V 2 bases and J 9 bases, with 9 bases left between them. In DNA form, the CDR3 reads TGTGCCAGCAGCTTTCAGGGCGGTGAGCAGTTCTTC. The encoded protein is CASSFQGGEQFF.

V usage is TRBV28 and J usage is TRBJ1-2, with D hard to call. CDR3 size: 15 residues. Germline CDR1 is MDHEN and CDR2 is SYDVKM. V lost 5 bases, J lost 4 bases, and 17 bases lay in between. The CDR3 sequence is CASSDVLRTGYGYTF. As DNA, the CDR3 is TGTGCCAGCAGTGATGTTCTACGGACCGGCTATGGCTACACCTTC.

The V and J genes are TRBV2 and TRBJ2-1, with 10 nucleotides matching TRBD2. Germline V CDR1 and CDR2: SNHLY, FYNNEI. This CDR3 has 14 amino acids. V was pared by 6 bases and J by 14 bases, with 13 bases of the junction left unmatched. Written as DNA, the CDR3 is TGTGCCAGCAGCTTCGGAACGGCTAGCGGGAGTGAGTTCTTC. Protein: CASSFGTASGSEFF.

This chain connects TRBV6-4 to TRBJ1-1; D is unclear. CDR3 length: 14 residues. V was trimmed by 8 bases and J by 6 bases, leaving 19 bases between them. CDR1 and CDR2 (germline): MRHNA, SNTAGT. The DNA of the CDR3 is TGTGCCAGCTCCCCCGGAGGAGGGATCGCTGAAGCTTTCTTT. Amino acids: CASSPGGGIAEAFF.

V gene TRBV19 combines with J gene TRBJ2-3, with 7 bases identical to TRBD2. CDR1 is LNHDA, CDR2 SQIVND, per germline (reference sequence). Germline trimming cut 5 bases from V and 2 bases from J; bases unmatched to any gene: 7. CDR3 size: 15 residues. The CDR3 DNA follows: TGTGCCAGTAGTGCCGCTAGCGGATTCACAGATACGCAGTATTTT. Its translation is CASSAASGFTDTQYF. The full variable domain, completed using reference TRBV19 and TRBJ2-3, is DGGITQSPKYLFRKEGQNVTLSCEQNLNHDAMYWYRQDPGQGLRLIYYSQIVNDFQKGDIAEGYSVSREKKESFPLTVTSAQKNPTAFYLCASSAASGFTDTQYFGPGTRLTVL.

This chain uses TRBV12-3 or TRBV12-4 with TRBJ1-2; TRBD1 is a possible D gene (5 bases). Trimming took off 3 bases at V and 4 bases at J, with 15 bases between the two ends. The CDR3 spans 15 residues. CDR3 protein: CASSFSGRGGYGYTF. The CDR3 DNA sequence: TGTGCCAGCAGTTTTTCAGGGAGAGGCGGCTATGGCTACACCTTC.

The J gene is TRBJ1-2, the V gene TRBV27; 11 positions agree with TRBD1. CDR3 size: 16 residues. Germline CDR1 is MNHEY and CDR2 is SMNVEV (reference sequence). The J segment lost 4 bases and the V segment lost 7 bases, leaving 11 bases of the junction unmatched. The CDR3 DNA is TGTGCCAGCAAATTTACCGGGACAGGGGGAAGCTATGGCTACACCTTC. It translates to CASKFTGTGGSYGYTF.

V gene TRBV6-5 combines with J gene TRBJ1-5; D unclear. Germline V gives CDR1 MNHEY, CDR2 SVGAGI. CDR3 size: 15 residues. V gave up 2 bases and J gave up 1 base, with 9 bases separating them. The CDR3 loop reads CASSYLQLSNQPQHF. CDR3 DNA: TGTGCCAGCAGTTACCTACAGCTGAGCAATCAGCCCCAGCATTTT.

V is TRBV12-3 or TRBV12-4 and J is TRBJ2-1; D is perhaps TRBD2 (7 bases). V dropped 9 bases and J dropped 12 bases, with 15 bases sitting between them. The CDR3 spans 11 residues. CDR3 in amino acids: CASRGGLAQFF. Here the CDR3 DNA reads TGTGCCAGTAGGGGGGGCCTGGCGCAGTTCTTC.

This clonotype has just a few counts. This sequence joins TRBV24-1 and TRBJ2-1, with TRBD1 matching 11 bases. Trimming removed 4 bases from V and 8 bases from J; junction bases left unmatched: 9. The germline CDR1 and CDR2 sequences are KGHDR and SFDVKD. The CDR3 length is 16 residues. The CDR3 DNA reads as TGTGCCACCAGTGACCCCTCCGGGACAGGGGGAGATGAGCAGTTCTTC. It encodes CATSDPSGTGGDEQFF.

The chain uses TRBV20-1 and TRBJ1-4; D may be TRBD1 (5 bases). CDR3 length: 12 amino acids. The V gene lost 5 bases and the J gene lost 3 bases, with 7 bases spanning the gap. In germline, CDR1 is DFQATT, CDR2 SNEGSKA (reference sequence). CDR3 loop: CSARGANEKLFF. Here the CDR3 DNA reads TGCAGTGCTCGAGGGGCTAATGAAAAACTGTTTTTT.

This clonotype was counted many times. The chain is built from TRBV12-3 or TRBV12-4 and TRBJ2-7; D uncertain. The V gene lost 6 bases and the J gene lost 5 bases, with 11 bases spanning the gap. CDR3 length equals 12 residues. The CDR3 nucleotides read TGTGCCAGCAGCCCGGGTGGGAACGAGCAGTACTTC. The encoded protein is CASSPGGNEQYF.

This chain links TRBV3-1 with TRBJ2-7, with D perhaps TRBD2 (6 bases). The CDR3 runs 15 residues. V lost 4 bases and J lost 4, with 17 bases in between. Per germline, CDR1 LGHDT and CDR2 YNNKEL (reference sequence). CDR3 loop: CASSPLGGRVYEQYF. CDR3 bases: TGTGCCAGCAGCCCTTTGGGGGGACGTGTTTACGAGCAGTACTTC.

The chain recombines TRBV6-1 with TRBJ1-4, with 8 bases lining up with TRBD1. The V segment lost 6 bases and the J segment 2 bases; nucleotides outside the gene matches: 8. The CDR3 runs 16 residues. Per the germline V gene, CDR1 is MNHNS and CDR2 is SASEGT. The CDR3 DNA is TGTGCCAGCAGACCCGGACAGGGCGTCACTAATGAAAAACTGTTTTTT. It specifies CASRPGQGVTNEKLFF.

This clonotype has a handful of counts. The chain links TRBV5-1 to TRBJ2-2; D perhaps matches TRBD1 (6 bases). Deletions cut 0 bases from V and 7 bases from J, with 13 bases between. The CDR3 totals 15 residues. CDR1 and CDR2 (germline): SGHRS, YFSETQ. The CDR3 nucleotides are TGCGCCAGCAGCTTGGAGGAGGCCAGGGGCGGGGAGCTGTTTTTT. This gives the protein CASSLEEARGGELFF.